These 18 T cell receptor beta chains share one sample of origin, sequenced in a study of blood T cell repertoires in COVID-19. Some clones are missing from TCRdb's copy, which holds only in-frame ones; the method was immunoSEQ multiplex PCR. The sample has around 200,000 clones, 80% seen once. The sequenced material came from PBMCs or T cells enriched from blood (not recorded which). These TCRs come from a woman in her thirties or forties with acute COVID-19.

This sequence joins TRBV12-3 or TRBV12-4 and TRBJ1-2; a possible D gene is TRBD1 (5 bases). The CDR3 is made up of 13 amino acids. The V gene lost 5 bases and the J gene lost 4 bases, with 11 bases spanning the gap. CDR3: CASSLDTIYGYTF. Written as DNA, the CDR3 is TGTGCCAGCAGTCTGGACACCATCTATGGCTACACCTTC.

V gene TRBV6-5 combines with J gene TRBJ1-5; a possible D gene is TRBD1 (5 bases). CDR3 length: 16 residues. CDR1 and CDR2 (germline): MNHEY, SVGAGI. V was shortened by 0 bases and J by 6 bases, with 15 bases between the two germline ends. CDR3 amino acids: CASSYSFHGASQPQHF. The DNA for the CDR3 is TGTGCCAGCAGTTACTCATTTCATGGGGCGAGTCAGCCCCAGCATTTT.

This clone has just a few counts. The chain has TRBV19 and TRBJ1-1; TRBD1 might be the D (5 bases). The CDR3 is 13 amino acids. Germline assignment: CDR1 LNHDA and CDR2 SQIVND (reference sequence). CDR3 in DNA: TGTGCGGCGAGGCAGGGTGATTACACTGAAGCTTTCTTT. It specifies CAARQGDYTEAFF.

The CDR3 DNA reads as TGTGCCAGCAGCTTCCAGGGGCAGATCGGGGAGCTGTTTTTT. This translates into CASSFQGQIGELFF. The rearrangement links TRBV7-9 to TRBJ2-2; D perhaps matches TRBD1 (6 bases). Germline CDR1 reads SEHNR; CDR2 reads FQNEAQ (reference sequence). Between the trimmed V and J ends, which lost 3 bases and 7 bases, there was a span of 12 bases. The CDR3 sequence is 14 residues long.

J is TRBJ2-7 and V is TRBV4-1; TRBD1 agrees at 7 bases. In germline, CDR1 is MGHRA, CDR2 YSYEKL. The CDR3 loop spans 16 amino acids. J was trimmed by 4 bases and V by 0 bases; bases with no gene match: 9. CDR3 protein: CASSQEAAGGRYEQYF. The CDR3 coding sequence is TGCGCCAGCAGCCAAGAAGCGGCAGGGGGTCGGTACGAGCAGTACTTC.

The CDR3 nucleotides read TGTGCCAGTAGTATATCTTCTCCAGGGGCTAATGAAAAACTGTTTTTT. Its protein is CASSISSPGANEKLFF. The V and J genes are TRBV19 and TRBJ1-4; D possibly corresponds to TRBD1 (6 bases). Between the trimmed V and J ends, which lost 2 bases and 3 bases, there was a span of 13 bases. This CDR3 is 16 amino acids long. The germline V gene has CDR1 LNHDA and CDR2 SQIVND (reference sequence).

The V call is TRBV28, the J call TRBJ2-3, with 15 bases matching TRBD2. Germline values: CDR1 MDHEN, CDR2 SYDVKM. This CDR3 has 18 residues. V dropped 6 bases and J dropped 2; count of bases not matched to a gene: 9. Written as DNA, the CDR3 is TGTGCCAGCAGGGGGACTAGCGGGAGGATTAAGATCACAGATACGCAGTATTTT. This gives the protein CASRGTSGRIKITDTQYF. Drawing the rest from reference TRBV28 and TRBJ2-3, the complete variable domain is DVKVTQSSRYLVKRTGEKVFLECVQDMDHENMFWYRQDPGLGLRLIYFSYDVKMKEKGDIPEGYSVSREKKERFSLILESASTNQTSMYLCASRGTSGRIKITDTQYFGPGTRLTVL.

The chain carries TRBV27 and TRBJ1-1; D is possibly TRBD1 (6 bases). V lost 2 bases and J 4 bases, leaving 11 bases between the germline ends. This CDR3 region has 14 residues. The V gene's germline CDR1 is MNHEY and CDR2 SMNVEV (reference sequence). CDR3 nucleotides: TGTGCCAGCAGTTTACGCCAGGGGAGCACTGAAGCTTTCTTT. It codes for CASSLRQGSTEAFF.

This sequence joins TRBV9 and TRBJ2-3; 10 nucleotides agree with TRBD2. Trimming removed 3 bases from V and 3 bases from J; junction bases left unmatched: 7. The germline V gene has CDR1 SGDLS and CDR2 YYNGEE. CDR3 length: 16 amino acids. CDR3 DNA: TGTGCCAGCAGCGGCTTGGGGACTAGCGTAACAGATACGCAGTATTTT. Amino acid sequence: CASSGLGTSVTDTQYF.

V is TRBV5-1 and J is TRBJ2-7; D is possibly TRBD1 (6 bases). In germline, CDR1 is SGHRS, CDR2 YFSETQ. V was trimmed by 4 bases and J by 5 bases, leaving 16 bases between them. The CDR3 covers 14 residues. DNA of the CDR3: TGCGCCAGCAGCGTACAGGGTATCTTGGACGAGCAGTACTTC. Protein: CASSVQGILDEQYF.

The chain has TRBV19 and TRBJ2-7, with 8 bases aligning to TRBD2. The germline CDR1 and CDR2 sequences are LNHDA and SQIVND (reference sequence). The CDR3 extends over 12 amino acids. V lost 9 bases and J lost 12; bases outside the gene matches: 13. This chain's CDR3 is CASAGGLTSLYF. The DNA for the CDR3 is TGTGCCAGCGCGGGAGGCCTTACGAGTTTGTACTTC.

This chain connects TRBV14 to TRBJ1-3; the D gene is possibly TRBD1 (5 bases). There are 18 residues in the CDR3. The germline gives CDR1 SGHDN, CDR2 FVKESK. The V gene lost 1 base and the J gene lost 4 bases, with 20 bases spanning the gap. The CDR3 loop is CASSQAIFGGYYGNTIYF. CDR3 coding DNA: TGTGCCAGCAGCCAAGCGATATTCGGGGGGTACTACGGAAACACCATATATTTT.

The genes are TRBV3-1 (or the pseudogene TRBV3-2) and TRBJ2-2, with D possibly TRBD2 on 6 matching bases. The CDR3 totals 14 residues. V lost 7 bases and J 1 base, leaving 10 bases between the germline ends. The germline gives CDR1 LGHDT, CDR2 YNNKEL (reference sequence). This chain's CDR3 is CASMRDLNTGELFF. The CDR3 DNA sequence: TGTGCCAGCATGCGGGACCTGAACACCGGGGAGCTGTTTTTT.

On this clone itself: One end of the junction fails to match germline, which may point to a read error. The J gene is TRBJ2-3, the V gene TRBV7-7; 14 bases are shared with TRBD2. Per the germline V gene, CDR1 is SSHAT and CDR2 is FNYEAQ (reference sequence). The CDR3 sequence is 16 residues long. The CDR3 here is CASSPGLAGGKDTQYF. The CDR3 DNA follows: TGTGCTAGCAGCCCCGGACTAGCGGGGGGTAAAGATACGCAGTATTTT.

The chain employs TRBV5-1 and TRBJ2-3, with D possibly matching TRBD1 (5 bases). V was cut by 6 bases and J by 1 base, with 12 bases left in between. The CDR3 covers 14 residues. Germline CDR1 reads SGHRS; CDR2 reads YFSETQ. For the CDR3, the DNA is TGCGCCAGCACCTATTGGGGCGGCACAGATACGCAGTATTTT. It codes for CASTYWGGTDTQYF.

In this sample, this clone turned up once. This sequence joins TRBV7-3 and TRBJ2-5, with 8 bases lining up with TRBD2. The CDR3 is made up of 15 amino acids. Trimming cost V 4 bases and J 1 base; bases outside gene matches: 5. Looked up from germline, CDR1 is SGHTA and CDR2 is FQGTGA. The CDR3 DNA follows: TGTGCCAGCAGCTCGGGACTAGTGGGCCAAGAGACCCAGTACTTC. This encodes CASSSGLVGQETQYF.

The chain carries TRBV6-5 and TRBJ2-7, with 11 bases identical to TRBD1. Trimming removed 7 bases from V and 5 bases from J; junction bases left unmatched: 7. Germline CDR1 MNHEY, CDR2 SVGAGI. The CDR3 totals 14 residues. This CDR3 reads CASKDRGRSDEQYF. For the CDR3, the DNA is TGTGCCAGCAAGGACAGGGGGCGATCAGACGAGCAGTACTTC.

The chain uses TRBV18 and TRBJ1-5; possible D gene TRBD1, 6 bases. Deletions cut 1 base from V and 3 bases from J, with 10 bases between. Germline V gene data show CDR1 as KGHSH and CDR2 as LQKENI. This CDR3 is 15 amino acids long. The CDR3 DNA reads as TGTGCCAGCTCACCACAGAGGGACACCAATCAGCCCCAGCATTTT. Translating it yields CASSPQRDTNQPQHF. Using reference TRBV18 and TRBJ1-5 for the parts outside the CDR3, the full variable domain is NAGVMQNPRHLVRRRGQEARLRCSPMKGHSHVYWYRQLPEEGLKFMVYLQKENIIDESGMPKERFSAEFPKEGPSILRIQQVVRGDSAAYFCASSPQRDTNQPQHFGDGTRLSIL.